This T cell receptor (beta chain) was documented in a study of blood T cell repertoires in COVID-19 (dated by TCRdb to the early 2020s). About the study as a whole: The collaborator samples originated in the United States, Italy and Spain and spanned the acute and convalescent phases of COVID-19. The material from the prospective study consisted of cDNA or gDNA derived from T cells, B-cell-depleted T cells, or PBMCs. The dataset comprised deeply sampled blood TCRbeta repertoires from subjects exposed to, actively infected with, or recovered from COVID-19. The repertoires were released in a freely available public database intended as a resource for research on the immune response to SARS-CoV-2. The samples were drawn from two sources: the first 160 participants of the ongoing ImmuneRACE study, and 950 to 1,500 subjects contributed by 6 global collaborators. A de-identified subject ID, COVID-19 status, age in years and sex were almost always included in the sample metadata. Where available, HLA class I and class II types were obtained from metadata supplied by the sample provider rather than from assay-based typing. The investigation overall reported the following: The amount of clinical and demographic metadata varied by source and participant and was provided uncurated.

The germline V gene specifies MNHEY as CDR1 and SVGAGI as CDR2. The CDR3 goes from the cysteine to the phenylalanine over 15 residues. Only the CDR3 DNA stays, 45 bases, in frame from base 1. V gives up 3 bases and J gives up 4 bases, and the segment between their germline ends measures 13 bases. TCRbeta CDR3 regions were amplified from genomic DNA using the immunoSEQ Assay, a bias-controlled multiplex PCR. In the original analysis: The number of nucleated cells in each sample was estimated by amplification of reference gene primers within the assay. To quantify the absolute abundance of each unique TCRbeta CDR3 rearrangement, sequence reads were collapsed and filtered. For each sample, productive Simpson clonality was calculated as the square root of Simpson's diversity index over productive rearrangements. TCRdb carries this immuneACCESS record with in-frame sequences only. Its versions omit some clonotypes, under half of them owing to an unresolved V gene in the studies checked, with the rest unexplained. For V, J and clone size, that table is used; D and trimming come from the DNA. Within this sample are under 250,000 clones, with around 82% of them counted one time only. Together, the top ten hold around 8.9% of the sample.

This clone was observed once. The antigen it binds to is not known. No much larger clone exists at a distance of one base, and base qualities are not known. The collaborating institutions used their own protocols to collect whole blood in K2EDTA tubes. For TCRbeta analysis, collaborators shipped samples in one of three forms: frozen whole blood, isolated PBMCs, or DNA extracted from either of those sample types. Input material: peripheral blood. The chain is made from TRBV6-5 and TRBJ1-5, with an unclear D gene assignment. This TCR was recovered from a middle-aged man with active or convalescent COVID-19. Here the CDR3 is given as CASSYTAGINQPQHF. The sequenced DNA: TGTGCCAGCAGTTATACAGCGGGGATAAATCAGCCCCAGCATTTT.